Below are 19 T cell receptor beta chains sequenced from a single sample in a study of graft-versus-host responses after intestinal transplantation. Generated by immunoSEQ multiplex PCR, the TCRdb table keeps only in-frame clones and is missing some. The sample holds over 90,000 clones, 90% to 95% seen once. The antigens these receptors bind are not known. The specimen comprised unstimulated CD8+ T cells sorted from spleen or lymph node cells, sampled before intestinal transplant. The source is a human donor who received an intestinal transplant.

The genes are TRBV5-1 and TRBJ2-5, with D tentatively TRBD2 (5 bases). Germline V lookup: CDR1 SGHRS, CDR2 YFSETQ. Trimming removed 0 bases from V and 9 bases from J, with 12 bases in between. This CDR3 has 13 residues. The CDR3 nucleotides read TGCGCCAGCAGCTTGGTCGGGAACGGGGCCCAGTACTTC. Amino acids: CASSLVGNGAQYF.

The J gene is TRBJ1-5, the V gene TRBV30; 7 bases are shared with TRBD1. Germline V gene data show CDR1 as GTSNPN and CDR2 as SVGIG (reference sequence). This CDR3 has 17 residues. V shed 3 bases, J shed 3 bases, and the junction held 14 bases outside the gene matches. This CDR3 reads CAWSDGIDRAHNQPQHF. The CDR3 coding sequence is TGTGCCTGGAGCGACGGTATAGACAGGGCCCACAATCAGCCCCAGCATTTT.

The CDR3 sequence is CASSLKFIGQGENIQYF. CDR3 in DNA: TGTGCCAGCAGCTTAAAATTTATCGGACAGGGGGAAAACATTCAGTACTTC. The chain has TRBV7-9 and TRBJ2-4, with 10 bases fitting TRBD1. CDR1 and CDR2 from the germline V gene are SEHNR and FQNEAQ (reference sequence). CDR3 length: 17 residues. V shed 2 bases, J shed 5 bases, and the junction held 9 bases outside the gene matches.

V usage is TRBV5-1 and J usage is TRBJ1-2, with TRBD1 identical over 7 bases. CDR1 and CDR2 (germline): SGHRS, YFSETQ. The CDR3 has 13 amino acids. V gave up 7 bases and J gave up 3 bases; unmatched junction bases: 6. CDR3 residues: CASGEQGHYGYTF. The CDR3 DNA sequence: TGCGCCAGCGGGGAACAGGGGCACTATGGCTACACCTTC.

The chain employs TRBV29-1 and TRBJ1-2; D may be TRBD1 (5 bases). The germline V and J ends were trimmed by 6 bases and 0 bases, with 5 bases remaining between them. Germline CDR1 and CDR2: SQVTM and ANQGSEA. CDR3 length equals 11 residues. CDR3 protein: CSVTANYGYTF. CDR3 DNA sequence: TGCAGCGTGACAGCTAACTATGGCTACACCTTC.

The genes are TRBV19 and TRBJ2-7; TRBD2 matches 13 bases. J was trimmed by 3 bases and V by 6 bases; bases with no gene match: 5. CDR1 and CDR2 from the germline V gene are LNHDA and SQIVND (reference sequence). The CDR3 length is 15 residues. CDR3 residues: CASSPGLAGHYEQYF. CDR3 DNA: TGTGCCAGTAGCCCGGGACTAGCGGGGCACTACGAGCAGTACTTC.

The J gene is TRBJ2-7, the V gene TRBV7-3, with 8 bases matching TRBD2. The V gene's germline CDR1 is SGHTA and CDR2 FQGTGA. After removal of 5 bases from V and 3 bases from J, the junction contained 9 bases not matched to a gene. The CDR3 spans 15 residues. This CDR3 reads CASSLTAGGGYEQYF. CDR3 DNA sequence: TGTGCCAGCAGCCTTACCGCGGGAGGCGGCTACGAGCAGTACTTC. The variable domain in full, completed from reference TRBV7-3 and TRBJ2-7, reads GAGVSQTPSNKVTEKGKYVELRCDPISGHTALYWYRQSLGQGPEFLIYFQGTGAADDSGLPNDRFFAVRPEGSVSTLKIQRTERGDSAVYLCASSLTAGGGYEQYFGPGTRLTVT.

This clone came up a few times. The V gene is TRBV5-5, the J gene TRBJ2-3; D possibly corresponds to TRBD1 (5 bases). Trimming cost V 2 bases and J 0 bases, with 10 bases left between them. CDR3 size: 15 residues. Germline-derived CDR1 and CDR2 are SGHKS and YYEKEE (reference sequence). The CDR3 spells CASSFRAGSTDTQYF. The CDR3 nucleotides read TGTGCCAGCAGCTTTCGGGCAGGGAGCACAGATACGCAGTATTTT.

The CDR3 bases are TGTGCCAGCAGCGCCAAAGGGGCTGAGACCCAGTACTTC. Translating gives CASSAKGAETQYF. The chain couples TRBV5-4 to TRBJ2-5; TRBD1 is a possible D gene (5 bases). This CDR3 comprises 13 residues. Germline values: CDR1 SGHNT, CDR2 YYREEE (reference sequence). Trimming pared 4 bases from V and 5 bases from J, leaving 12 bases between.

DNA of the CDR3: TGTGCCTGGAACCCGGGACAGGGGGCCCACGAGCAGTACTTC. This sequence encodes CAWNPGQGAHEQYF. The rearrangement links TRBV30 to TRBJ2-7; 12 bases are shared with TRBD1. Germline values: CDR1 GTSNPN, CDR2 SVGIG (reference sequence). The CDR3 is 14 amino acids. Losses at the gene ends were 4 bases for V and 5 bases for J; bases not matched to a gene: 6.

CDR3 protein: CASSQEADYNSPLHF. CDR3 coding DNA: TGCGCCAGCAGCCAAGAGGCGGACTATAATTCACCCCTCCACTTT. The chain joins TRBV4-3 to TRBJ1-6; no clear D gene. V shed 0 bases and J shed 3 bases, with 6 bases lying between them. The CDR3 is made up of 15 amino acids. From germline, CDR1 is LGHNA and CDR2 YSLEER.

CDR3 nucleotide sequence: TGCGCCAGCAGCTTGGGACTAGCGGGAGGGGTTAATGAGCAGTTCTTC. It translates to CASSLGLAGGVNEQFF. The V gene is TRBV5-1, the J gene TRBJ2-1; 14 nucleotides line up with TRBD2. The CDR3 extends over 16 amino acids. V dropped 0 bases and J dropped 7; count of bases not matched to a gene: 3. Per germline, CDR1 SGHRS and CDR2 YFSETQ.

J is TRBJ2-1 and V is TRBV2; TRBD2 matches 8 bases. V lost 5 bases to trimming and J lost 3 bases; unmatched junction nucleotides: 3. Germline V gene data show CDR1 as SNHLY and CDR2 as FYNNEI. The CDR3 contains 14 residues. The chain's CDR3 is CASSLAGDYNEQFF. CDR3 bases: TGTGCCAGCAGTCTAGCGGGCGACTACAATGAGCAGTTCTTC.

The V gene is TRBV5-1, the J gene TRBJ2-6, with TRBD1 identical over 7 bases. The CDR3 contains 17 residues. V lost 5 bases, J lost 0 bases, and 8 bases stayed unmatched. CDR1 is SGHRS and CDR2 is YFSETQ in the germline V gene. The CDR3 DNA is TGCGCCAGCAGAGAGGGACAGACTATCTCTGGGGCCAACGTCCTGACTTTC. Residues: CASREGQTISGANVLTF.

This clone was seen only once. The gene calls are TRBV6-5 and TRBJ2-3; the D gene is possibly TRBD2 (6 bases). Deletions cut 8 bases from V and 4 bases from J, with 7 bases between. The CDR3 is made up of 11 amino acids. The germline CDR1 and CDR2 sequences are MNHEY and SVGAGI. CDR3 region: CASRGADTQYF. The DNA for the CDR3 is TGTGCCAGCCGCGGGGCAGATACGCAGTATTTT.

This clone was found once. J is TRBJ2-3 and V is TRBV13; possibly TRBD2 for D (6 bases). V gave up 4 bases and J gave up 0 bases, with 14 bases separating them. The germline gives CDR1 PRHDT, CDR2 FYEKMQ (reference sequence). The CDR3 runs 16 residues. In nucleotides, the CDR3 is TGTGCCAGCAGCTGGCATAGCGGTACTAGCACAGATACGCAGTATTTT. It specifies CASSWHSGTSTDTQYF.

On this clone: Mismatch with germline at one junction end may stem from a read error. The V call is TRBV7-8, the J call TRBJ2-2; D remains ambiguous. Per the germline V gene, CDR1 is SGHVS and CDR2 is FQNEAQ. This CDR3 contains 17 residues. CDR3 region: CASTLSRFTTNTGELFF. The CDR3 DNA is TGTGCCAGCACCTTAAGCAGGTTTACCACGAACACCGGGGAGCTGTTTTTT.

The chain uses TRBV5-6 and TRBJ2-7, with TRBD1 identical over 7 bases. The CDR3 totals 14 residues. Germline V gene data show CDR1 as SGHDT and CDR2 as YYEEEE. V was pared by 4 bases and J by 4 bases, with 8 bases of the junction left unmatched. The chain's CDR3 is CASSSRQGRYEQYF. In nucleotides, the CDR3 is TGTGCCAGCAGCAGCCGACAGGGTCGGTACGAGCAGTACTTC.

The chain combines TRBV7-3 with TRBJ2-1; 7 positions match TRBD2. Germline values: CDR1 SGHTA, CDR2 FQGTGA. V lost 5 bases and J lost 6; bases outside the gene matches: 13. The CDR3 sequence is 16 residues long. DNA for the CDR3: TGTGCCAGCAGCCACGGGGTTTCTGGCGGGAGCAATGAGCAGTTCTTC. This codes for CASSHGVSGGSNEQFF.